This is a list of T cell receptor beta chains from one sample in a study of blood T cells in healthy people across ages. One entry per CDR3 protein, called by TCRdb with MiXCR from the 5' RACE reads. The table has under 2,000,000 distinct CDR3 sequences, around 48% seen once. Sequenced: blood. Receptors were obtained from a middle-aged woman in good health. CDR3s include the opening cysteine and the closing phenylalanine or tryptophan. Each record gives: clone size, J gene, V gene, CDR3 length, D gene, CDR3 protein, CDR3 DNA. A D gene is named only where the DNA matches it firmly. Expanded clones are given a class, and other clones once, few, many or no size at all.

clone_size: .
j_call: TRBJ2-1
v_call: TRBV20-1
cdr3_length: 15
d_call: TRBD2
cdr3_aa: CSAAIAGEPYNEQFF
cdr3_nt: TGCAGTGCAGCCATAGCGGGGGAGCCTTACAATGAGCAGTTCTTC

clone_size: .
j_call: TRBJ2-1
v_call: TRBV10-2
cdr3_length: 14
d_call: TRBD1
cdr3_aa: CASSGTGPQETQFF
cdr3_nt: TGCGCCAGCAGTGGGACAGGGCCCCAAGAGACCCAGTTCTTC

clone_size: .
j_call: TRBJ2-1
v_call: TRBV28
cdr3_length: 12
d_call: TRBD2
cdr3_aa: CGSGAGHNKQFF
cdr3_nt: TGTGGTAGCGGGGCGGGTCACAATAAGCAGTTCTTC

clone_size: .
j_call: TRBJ2-7
v_call: TRBV20-1
cdr3_length: 11
d_call: .
cdr3_aa: CSAGVVYEQYF
cdr3_nt: TGCAGTGCTGGGGTGGTTTACGAGCAGTACTTC

clone_size: .
j_call: TRBJ2-7
v_call: TRBV27
cdr3_length: 14
d_call: TRBD1
cdr3_aa: CASSPETGDNEQYF
cdr3_nt: TGTGCCAGCAGTCCGGAGACAGGGGACAACGAGCAGTACTTC

clone_size: .
j_call: TRBJ2-5
v_call: TRBV4-1
cdr3_length: 16
d_call: .
cdr3_aa: CASSQGGGAYQETQYF
cdr3_nt: TGCGCCAGCAGCCAAGGAGGGGGGGCATACCAAGAGACCCAGTACTTC

clone_size: .
j_call: TRBJ1-4
v_call: TRBV4-1
cdr3_length: 16
d_call: .
cdr3_aa: CASSQDRQGEDEKLFF
cdr3_nt: TGCGCCAGCAGCCAAGATAGACAAGGGGAGGATGAAAAACTGTTTTTT

clone_size: many
j_call: TRBJ2-5
v_call: TRBV6-2/TRBV6-3
cdr3_length: 13
d_call: TRBD2
cdr3_aa: CASRRGLQETQYF
cdr3_nt: TGTGCCAGCAGGAGGGGACTACAAGAGACCCAGTACTTC

clone_size: .
j_call: TRBJ1-6
v_call: TRBV10-3
cdr3_length: 16
d_call: .
cdr3_aa: CAISESRQSYNSPLHF
cdr3_nt: TGTGCCATCAGTGAGTCGAGACAATCTTATAATTCACCCCTCCACTTT

clone_size: once
j_call: TRBJ1-2
v_call: TRBV28
cdr3_length: 13
d_call: TRBD1
cdr3_aa: CASVSGTVYGYTF
cdr3_nt: TGTGCCAGCGTGTCGGGGACAGTCTATGGCTACACCTTC

clone_size: few
j_call: TRBJ2-5
v_call: TRBV7-2
cdr3_length: 14
d_call: TRBD1
cdr3_aa: CASSYQQGTETQYF
cdr3_nt: TGTGCCAGCAGCTATCAACAGGGGACAGAGACCCAGTACTTC

clone_size: .
j_call: TRBJ2-5
v_call: TRBV12-3/TRBV12-4
cdr3_length: 15
d_call: TRBD1
cdr3_aa: CASRPTGGPQETQYF
cdr3_nt: TGTGCCAGCAGGCCAACAGGGGGCCCCCAAGAGACCCAGTACTTC

clone_size: many
j_call: TRBJ1-4
v_call: TRBV4-3
cdr3_length: 14
d_call: TRBD1
cdr3_aa: CASSQGQGNEKLFF
cdr3_nt: TGCGCCAGCAGCCAGGGACAGGGGAATGAAAAACTGTTTTTT

clone_size: .
j_call: TRBJ1-2
v_call: TRBV20-1
cdr3_length: 13
d_call: .
cdr3_aa: CSARPGEGYGYTF
cdr3_nt: TGCAGTGCCCGGCCGGGGGAGGGGTATGGCTACACCTTC

clone_size: .
j_call: TRBJ2-2
v_call: TRBV12-3/TRBV12-4
cdr3_length: 18
d_call: TRBD2
cdr3_aa: CASRPDVGSGAIGGELFF
cdr3_nt: TGTGCCAGCAGACCCGACGTTGGTAGCGGGGCCATTGGCGGGGAGCTGTTTTTT

clone_size: .
j_call: TRBJ2-5
v_call: TRBV7-9
cdr3_length: 13
d_call: TRBD1
cdr3_aa: CASSFGQDGTQYF
cdr3_nt: TGTGCCAGCAGCTTTGGACAGGACGGGACCCAGTACTTC

clone_size: many
j_call: TRBJ2-7
v_call: TRBV7-9
cdr3_length: 14
d_call: TRBD1
cdr3_aa: CASSSGGGSYEQYF
cdr3_nt: TGTGCCAGCAGCTCAGGGGGCGGTTCCTACGAGCAGTACTTC

clone_size: .
j_call: TRBJ2-5
v_call: TRBV28
cdr3_length: 13
d_call: .
cdr3_aa: CASIIGGKETQYF
cdr3_nt: TGTGCCAGCATTATAGGGGGAAAAGAGACCCAGTACTTC

clone_size: .
j_call: TRBJ1-2
v_call: TRBV25-1
cdr3_length: 14
d_call: .
cdr3_aa: CASSSWSGSCDYTF
cdr3_nt: TGTGCCAGCAGTAGCTGGTCAGGGAGCTGTGACTACACCTTC

clone_size: .
j_call: TRBJ2-7
v_call: TRBV20-1
cdr3_length: 14
d_call: .
cdr3_aa: CSASPSRGRFEQYF
cdr3_nt: TGCAGTGCTAGCCCTTCGAGAGGACGTTTCGAGCAGTACTTC

clone_size: .
j_call: TRBJ1-6
v_call: TRBV18
cdr3_length: 15
d_call: .
cdr3_aa: CASSPRDIIYSPLHF
cdr3_nt: TGTGCCAGCTCACCCCGGGACATCATCTATTCACCCCTCCACTTT

clone_size: .
j_call: TRBJ2-1
v_call: TRBV28
cdr3_length: 16
d_call: TRBD1
cdr3_aa: CASSPTDRVPYNEQFF
cdr3_nt: TGTGCCAGCAGCCCAACTGACAGGGTGCCCTACAATGAGCAGTTCTTC

clone_size: few
j_call: TRBJ1-5
v_call: TRBV5-1
cdr3_length: 18
d_call: TRBD1
cdr3_aa: CASSLGPGGAVGNQPQHF
cdr3_nt: TGCGCCAGCAGCTTGGGGCCAGGGGGCGCGGTAGGCAATCAGCCCCAGCATTTT

clone_size: .
j_call: TRBJ2-7
v_call: TRBV5-6
cdr3_length: 16
d_call: .
cdr3_aa: CASSLVRGRSSYEQYF
cdr3_nt: TGTGCCAGCAGCTTGGTTAGGGGCCGGAGCTCCTACGAGCAGTACTTC

clone_size: .
j_call: TRBJ2-4
v_call: TRBV29-1
cdr3_length: 12
d_call: .
cdr3_aa: CSVARQGGIQYF
cdr3_nt: TGCAGCGTTGCGAGGCAGGGAGGCATTCAGTACTTC

clone_size: few
j_call: TRBJ2-1
v_call: TRBV15
cdr3_length: 12
d_call: .
cdr3_aa: CATSRAGDEQFF
cdr3_nt: TGTGCCACCAGCAGAGCTGGAGATGAGCAGTTCTTC

clone_size: few
j_call: TRBJ2-7
v_call: TRBV12-3/TRBV12-4
cdr3_length: 16
d_call: .
cdr3_aa: CASSLGTGREDYEQYF
cdr3_nt: TGTGCCAGCAGTTTAGGGACAGGGAGGGAAGACTACGAGCAGTACTTC

clone_size: many
j_call: TRBJ2-3
v_call: TRBV2
cdr3_length: 16
d_call: TRBD2
cdr3_aa: CASSERLATYTDTQYF
cdr3_nt: TGTGCCAGCAGTGAACGACTAGCGACTTACACAGATACGCAGTATTTT

clone_size: .
j_call: TRBJ2-3
v_call: TRBV7-3
cdr3_length: 15
d_call: TRBD2
cdr3_aa: CASSFTSGAADTQYF
cdr3_nt: TGTGCCAGCAGCTTCACTAGCGGGGCAGCAGATACGCAGTATTTT

clone_size: .
j_call: TRBJ2-7
v_call: TRBV20-1
cdr3_length: 12
d_call: .
cdr3_aa: CSASAQIYEQYF
cdr3_nt: TGCAGTGCTAGCGCACAGATATACGAGCAGTACTTC

clone_size: .
j_call: TRBJ2-1
v_call: TRBV4-3
cdr3_length: 17
d_call: TRBD2
cdr3_aa: CASSQGPGLAGSNEQFF
cdr3_nt: TGCGCCAGCAGCCAAGGACCGGGACTAGCGGGGTCGAATGAGCAGTTCTTC

clone_size: once
j_call: TRBJ2-6
v_call: TRBV27
cdr3_length: 14
d_call: .
cdr3_aa: CASTTLSGANVLTF
cdr3_nt: TGTGCCAGCACCACCCTATCTGGGGCCAACGTCCTGACTTTC

clone_size: .
j_call: TRBJ2-3
v_call: TRBV7-2
cdr3_length: 16
d_call: TRBD2
cdr3_aa: CASSLGTSGLADTQYF
cdr3_nt: TGTGCCAGCAGCTTAGGGACTAGCGGACTGGCAGATACGCAGTATTTT

clone_size: few
j_call: TRBJ2-1
v_call: TRBV27
cdr3_length: 12
d_call: .
cdr3_aa: CASRNRANEQFF
cdr3_nt: TGTGCCAGTAGAAATCGAGCCAATGAGCAGTTCTTC

clone_size: few
j_call: TRBJ2-7
v_call: TRBV7-2
cdr3_length: 15
d_call: TRBD2
cdr3_aa: CASSSFGGGNYEQYF
cdr3_nt: TGTGCCAGCAGCTCCTTTGGCGGGGGGAACTACGAGCAGTACTTC

clone_size: .
j_call: TRBJ2-5
v_call: TRBV7-2
cdr3_length: 15
d_call: .
cdr3_aa: CASSLRMARWETQYF
cdr3_nt: TGTGCCAGCAGCCTCCGGATGGCGAGGTGGGAGACCCAGTACTTC

clone_size: .
j_call: TRBJ2-1
v_call: TRBV5-7
cdr3_length: 18
d_call: TRBD2
cdr3_aa: CASSSGLAGGHSYNEQFF
cdr3_nt: TGTGCCAGCAGCTCGGGACTAGCGGGGGGGCACTCCTACAATGAGCAGTTCTTC

clone_size: .
j_call: TRBJ2-5
v_call: TRBV4-1
cdr3_length: 15
d_call: .
cdr3_aa: CASSQVRSRQETQYF
cdr3_nt: TGCGCCAGCAGCCAAGTTCGGTCGCGGCAAGAGACCCAGTACTTC

clone_size: .
j_call: TRBJ2-5
v_call: TRBV7-9
cdr3_length: 17
d_call: TRBD2
cdr3_aa: CASSLQRAGGKQETQYF
cdr3_nt: TGTGCCAGCAGCTTACAGCGGGCGGGGGGTAAACAAGAGACCCAGTACTTC

clone_size: .
j_call: TRBJ2-5
v_call: TRBV20-1
cdr3_length: 17
d_call: .
cdr3_aa: CSALNSADGFPQETQYF
cdr3_nt: TGCAGTGCCCTCAATAGCGCGGATGGCTTCCCCCAAGAGACCCAGTACTTC

clone_size: few
j_call: TRBJ2-7
v_call: TRBV4-1
cdr3_length: 12
d_call: .
cdr3_aa: CASSQVSGEQYF
cdr3_nt: TGTGCCAGCAGCCAAGTCTCCGGCGAGCAGTACTTC

clone_size: .
j_call: TRBJ1-2
v_call: TRBV4-3
cdr3_length: 13
d_call: .
cdr3_aa: CASSQDVTAGYTF
cdr3_nt: TGCGCCAGCAGCCAAGATGTAACGGCCGGCTACACCTTC

clone_size: .
j_call: TRBJ2-7
v_call: TRBV15
cdr3_length: 17
d_call: .
cdr3_aa: CATSRDRLTVTSYEQYF
cdr3_nt: TGTGCCACCAGCAGGGATCGATTGACAGTTACCTCCTACGAGCAGTACTTC

clone_size: .
j_call: TRBJ2-1
v_call: TRBV6-6
cdr3_length: 16
d_call: TRBD2
cdr3_aa: CASSYSNSGGAYEQFF
cdr3_nt: TGTGCCAGCAGTTACTCGAACAGCGGGGGGGCTTACGAGCAGTTCTTC

clone_size: .
j_call: TRBJ2-5
v_call: TRBV7-2
cdr3_length: 14
d_call: .
cdr3_aa: CASSLSWIQETQYF
cdr3_nt: TGTGCCAGCAGCTTAAGTTGGATCCAAGAGACCCAGTACTTC

clone_size: few
j_call: TRBJ1-1
v_call: TRBV12-5
cdr3_length: 14
d_call: .
cdr3_aa: CASGSDSLGTEAFF
cdr3_nt: TGTGCTAGTGGTTCGGACAGCCTGGGCACTGAAGCTTTCTTT

clone_size: few
j_call: TRBJ2-3
v_call: TRBV11-2
cdr3_length: 13
d_call: TRBD2
cdr3_aa: CASGLAPTDTQYF
cdr3_nt: TGTGCCAGCGGACTAGCGCCCACAGATACGCAGTATTTT

clone_size: .
j_call: TRBJ1-5
v_call: TRBV4-2
cdr3_length: 20
d_call: TRBD1
cdr3_aa: CASSQVTPGQGFNSNQPQHF
cdr3_nt: TGTGCCAGCAGCCAAGTAACTCCGGGACAGGGATTCAATAGCAATCAGCCCCAGCATTTT

clone_size: .
j_call: TRBJ2-1
v_call: TRBV4-1
cdr3_length: 13
d_call: TRBD2
cdr3_aa: CASSQLTSGAEFF
cdr3_nt: TGCGCCAGCAGCCAACTAACTAGCGGTGCGGAGTTCTTC

clone_size: .
j_call: TRBJ2-1
v_call: TRBV15
cdr3_length: 16
d_call: .
cdr3_aa: CATSSHSRDTYNEQFF
cdr3_nt: TGTGCCACCAGCAGTCATAGCCGGGACACATACAATGAGCAGTTCTTC

clone_size: few
j_call: TRBJ2-4
v_call: TRBV20-1
cdr3_length: 11
d_call: .
cdr3_aa: CSARAENIQYF
cdr3_nt: TGCAGTGCTAGAGCGGAAAACATTCAGTACTTC

clone_size: few
j_call: TRBJ2-6
v_call: TRBV5-1
cdr3_length: 14
d_call: .
cdr3_aa: CASQPLTGANVLTF
cdr3_nt: TGCGCCTCACAGCCCCTCACTGGGGCCAACGTCCTGACTTTC

clone_size: .
j_call: TRBJ2-7
v_call: TRBV11-2
cdr3_length: 15
d_call: TRBD1
cdr3_aa: CASSSRSGGRYEQYF
cdr3_nt: TGTGCCAGCAGCTCCCGGTCAGGGGGCAGGTACGAGCAGTACTTC

clone_size: .
j_call: TRBJ1-2
v_call: TRBV2
cdr3_length: 10
d_call: .
cdr3_aa: CASWTYGYTF
cdr3_nt: TGTGCCAGCTGGACGTATGGCTACACCTTC

clone_size: few
j_call: TRBJ2-1
v_call: TRBV5-1
cdr3_length: 15
d_call: TRBD2
cdr3_aa: CASSLDSGVGNEQFF
cdr3_nt: TGCGCCAGCAGCTTGGATAGCGGGGTAGGGAATGAGCAGTTCTTC

clone_size: many
j_call: TRBJ2-3
v_call: TRBV9
cdr3_length: 11
d_call: .
cdr3_aa: CASSASDTQYF
cdr3_nt: TGCGCCAGCAGCGCGTCAGATACGCAGTATTTT

clone_size: .
j_call: TRBJ1-4
v_call: TRBV29-1
cdr3_length: 12
d_call: .
cdr3_aa: CSVLRGNEKLFF
cdr3_nt: TGCAGTGTACTAAGGGGTAATGAAAAACTGTTTTTT

clone_size: .
j_call: TRBJ1-2
v_call: TRBV13
cdr3_length: 13
d_call: .
cdr3_aa: CASNPAGSYGYTF
cdr3_nt: TGTGCCAGCAACCCCGCGGGGTCCTATGGCTACACCTTC

clone_size: .
j_call: TRBJ1-1
v_call: TRBV10-3
cdr3_length: 14
d_call: TRBD1
cdr3_aa: CAIAQGAVSAEAFF
cdr3_nt: TGTGCCATCGCGCAGGGGGCAGTGAGCGCTGAAGCTTTCTTT

clone_size: .
j_call: TRBJ2-4
v_call: TRBV20-1
cdr3_length: 12
d_call: .
cdr3_aa: CSAREGLNIQYF
cdr3_nt: TGCAGTGCTAGAGAGGGCCTAAACATTCAGTACTTC